This TCR beta chain came from a study of blood T cell repertoires in COVID-19. Germline V gene lookup returns CDR1 SGHRS and CDR2 YFSETQ. The CDR3 loop spans 16 amino acids. The V and J ends lost 2 bases and 0 bases, in that order; junction bases with no gene match: 3. TCRdb's table, derived via immunoSEQ multiplex PCR, lists solely in-frame clones and lacks some. The sample lists roughly 190,000 clones; under 80% were seen once. The source of this sequence is a woman between 50 and 59 years old with acute COVID-19. Sequenced material: PBMCs or T cells enriched from blood (not recorded which). The V and J genes are TRBV5-1 and TRBJ1-4, with 8 bases lining up with TRBD1. Here the CDR3 reads CASSLRQGSTNEKLFF. The CDR3 DNA is TGCGCCAGCAGCTTAAGACAGGGGTCAACTAATGAAAAACTGTTTTTT.